The clone carrying this TCR beta chain was seen repeatedly, ten times or more. Its antigen is currently unknown. TCRdb re-analysed the 5' RACE reads in MiXCR, keeping a single row per CDR3 protein. This table has approximately 70,000 distinct CDR3 sequences, more than 5.5% appearing once. The sample belongs to a study of T cells after yellow fever vaccination. Overall study results and limits: Some clonotypes, a small share, were shared between CD4 and CD8 compartments.

The receptor comes from a man aged 18 to 30 who received the YFV17D yellow fever vaccine. The material sequenced was CD8+ T cells sorted from PBMCs, taken 10 days after the first yellow fever vaccination.

The CDR3: CASSQPWVQDTEAFF. The DNA for the CDR3 is TGTGCCAGCAGTCAGCCCTGGGTACAGGACACTGAAGCTTTCTTT. V usage is TRBV6-5 and J usage is TRBJ1-1; D is perhaps TRBD1 (5 bases). V lost 5 bases to trimming and J lost 3 bases, with 16 bases between them. From germline, CDR1 is MNHEY and CDR2 SVGAGI. The CDR3 has 15 residues.